This T cell receptor beta chain was sequenced in a study of cytomegalovirus exposure and HLA in healthy donors. From germline, CDR1 is SQVTM and CDR2 ANQGSEA. There are 13 residues in the CDR3. Trimming left V 6 bases short and J 2 bases short, with 13 bases between. Points from the study as a whole: A list of around 150 TCR beta chains associated with cytomegalovirus was given. It was reportedly the case that the classifier diagnosed cytomegalovirus status with high specificity and sensitivity.

As regards this clone: What it binds is unknown.

From the 120-subject validation cohort, which was separate from the roughly 680-subject first cohort, the donors were drawn. Clones were read by immunoSEQ multiplex PCR, and TCRdb kept only the in-frame ones, dropping some. The sample lists about 73,000 clones; approximately 90% were seen once. The J gene is TRBJ2-5, the V gene TRBV29-1; possibly TRBD2 for D (6 bases). Sequenced: PBMCs. The sequence derives from a woman between 18 and 29 years old in good health and CMV-seropositive. The CDR3, as DNA: TGCAGCGTCCCTCTAGCGTCTCAAGAGACCCAGTACTTC. Translation gives CSVPLASQETQYF.